The clone carrying this T cell receptor (beta chain) was counted only a few times. An end of the junction differs from the germline gene, which may be a read error. The CDR3 has 15 residues. Germline lookup yields CDR1 SGHTS and CDR2 YDEGEE. This sample stems from a study of spatial heterogeneity in lung cancer. Each CDR3 protein gets one entry after TCRdb re-called the 5' RACE reads with MiXCR. The sample shows 2,000 or so distinct CDR3 sequences, 7.2% of them seen only once. Time point here: sample taken at primary tumor resection. Donation came from some 73 patients with untreated early-stage non-small cell lung cancer. Unsorted whole RNA samples from tumor, nontumor lung or frozen PBMC were sequenced.

This chain joins TRBV5-8 and TRBJ1-5; maybe TRBD1 (5 bases). The specimen comprised normal lung tissue next to the tumor, sampled at surgery. This receptor was taken from a female donor with early-stage non-small cell lung cancer. The CDR3 coding sequence is TGTGCCAGCAGCTGGGACCCGGCCAGCAATCACCCCCAGCATTTT. Protein product: CASSWDPASNHPQHF.